This T cell receptor beta chain was found in a study of TIL therapy for anti-PD-1-resistant metastatic lung cancer. The libraries were made with immunoSEQ v3. The protocol was immunoSEQ multiplex PCR, while the TCRdb copy is restricted to in-frame clones and leaves out a portion. This sample has roughly 20,000 clones, with roughly four fifths found just once. The CDR3 is made up of 17 amino acids. The ends lost 2 bases at V and 0 bases at J; junction bases unmatched: 6. CDR1 is SGHTA and CDR2 is FQGNSA in the germline V gene. Time point in this sample: pre-treatment sample, taken before nivolumab and TIL therapy.

This receptor was obtained from a person aged 25 to 85 with non-small cell lung cancer. Sequencing was performed on blood, taken at baseline. This chain connects TRBV7-2 to TRBJ1-3; 8 bases are shared with TRBD1. CDR3 sequence (DNA): TGTGCCAGCAGCTTATTTCCAGGACAGGGCTCTGGAAACACCATATATTTT. Its translation is CASSLFPGQGSGNTIYF.